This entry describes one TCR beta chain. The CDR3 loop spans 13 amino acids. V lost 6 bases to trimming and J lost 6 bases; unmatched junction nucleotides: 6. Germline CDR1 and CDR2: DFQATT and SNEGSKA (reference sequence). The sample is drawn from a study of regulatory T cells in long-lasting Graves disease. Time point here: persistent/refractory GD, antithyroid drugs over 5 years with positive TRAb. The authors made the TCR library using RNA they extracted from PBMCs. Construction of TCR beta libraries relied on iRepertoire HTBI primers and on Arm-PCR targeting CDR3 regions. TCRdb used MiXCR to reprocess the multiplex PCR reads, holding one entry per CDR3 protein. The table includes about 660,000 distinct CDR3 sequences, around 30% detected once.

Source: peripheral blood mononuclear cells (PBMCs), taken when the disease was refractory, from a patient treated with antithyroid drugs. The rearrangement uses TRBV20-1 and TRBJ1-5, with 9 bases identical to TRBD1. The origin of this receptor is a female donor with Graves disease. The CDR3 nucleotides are TGCAGTGCCACCCGACAGGGGGGTCAGCCCCAGCATTTT. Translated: CSATRQGGQPQHF.